This T cell receptor beta chain was identified in a study of shared clonotypes between healthy human individuals. Here immunoSEQ multiplex PCR was the method, and the copy in TCRdb shows in-frame clones only, minus some. The sample lists more than 1,200,000 clones; 98% to 99% were seen once. The CDR3 contains 14 residues. From germline, CDR1 is SGHKS and CDR2 YYEKEE (reference sequence). V was pared by 0 bases and J by 1 base, with 7 bases between. The chain combines TRBV5-5 with TRBJ2-5, with unresolved D. The specimen sequenced was naive CD4+ T cells sorted from blood. Subset of the sample: CD45RA+ positively selected. This sequence originates from a man between 25 and 39 years old in good health. The CDR3 is CASSLGVFQETQYF. CDR3 bases: TGTGCCAGCAGCTTGGGGGTCTTCCAAGAGACCCAGTACTTC. Based on the CDR3 plus reference TRBV5-5 and TRBJ2-5, the full variable domain is DAGVTQSPTHLIKTRGQQVTLRCSPISGHKSVSWYQQVLGQGPQFIFQYYEKEERGRGNFPDRFSARQFPNYSSELNVNALLLGDSALYLCASSLGVFQETQYFGPGTRLLVL.